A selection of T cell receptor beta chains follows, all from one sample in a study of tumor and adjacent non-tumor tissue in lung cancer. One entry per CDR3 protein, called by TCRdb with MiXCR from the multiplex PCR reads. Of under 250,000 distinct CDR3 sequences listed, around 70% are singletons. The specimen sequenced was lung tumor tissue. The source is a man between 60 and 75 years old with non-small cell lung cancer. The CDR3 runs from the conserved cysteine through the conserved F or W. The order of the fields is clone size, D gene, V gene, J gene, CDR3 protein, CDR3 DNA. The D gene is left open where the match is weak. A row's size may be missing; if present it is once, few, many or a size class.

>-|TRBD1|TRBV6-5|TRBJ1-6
CASKRDRDIYNSPHHF
TGTGCCAGCAAACGGGACAGGGACATCTATAATTCACCCCACCACTTT
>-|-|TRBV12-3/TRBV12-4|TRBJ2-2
CASSHRELGGELFF
TGTGCCAGCAGTCACAGGGAGCTTGGCGGGGAGCTGTTTTTT
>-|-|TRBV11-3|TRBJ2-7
CASSLGSERYF
TGTGCCAGTAGCCTTGGTTCCGAGCGGTACTTC
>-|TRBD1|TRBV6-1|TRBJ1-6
CASIRQGGNSPLHF
TGTGCCAGCATTCGACAGGGTGGGAATTCACCCCTCCACTTT
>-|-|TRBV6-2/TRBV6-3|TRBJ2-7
CASNSYSGTTYEQYF
TGTGCCAGCAATTCCTACTCCGGGACAACCTACGAGCAGTACTTC
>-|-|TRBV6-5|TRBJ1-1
CASSYGVTGVEAFF
TGTGCCAGCAGTTACGGCGTGACAGGTGTTGAAGCTTTCTTT
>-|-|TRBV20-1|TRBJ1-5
CSSRGPGMEGRSNQPQHF
TGCAGTTCTAGAGGGCCAGGGATGGAGGGTCGTAGCAATCAGCCCCAGCATTTT
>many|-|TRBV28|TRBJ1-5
CASSLWSNQPQHF
TGTGCCAGCAGTTTATGGTCGAATCAGCCCCAGCATTTT
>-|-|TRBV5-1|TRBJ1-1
CASSSRSGLNTEAFF
TGCGCCAGCAGCTCACGGTCCGGGTTGAACACTGAAGCTTTCTTT
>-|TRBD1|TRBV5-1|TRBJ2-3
CASQITGECTDTQYF
TGCGCCAGCCAAATAACAGGGGAGTGCACAGATACGCAGTATTTT
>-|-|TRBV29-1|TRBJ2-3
CSVVKSSTDSQYF
TGCAGCGTTGTCAAGAGTAGCACAGATTCACAGTATTTT
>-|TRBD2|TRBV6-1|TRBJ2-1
CANNAGTSVKGNEQFF
TGTGCCAACAACGCCGGGACTAGCGTGAAAGGCAATGAGCAGTTCTTC
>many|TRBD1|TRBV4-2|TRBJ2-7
CASRGQSSYEQYF
TGTGCCAGCAGGGGACAGAGCTCCTACGAGCAGTACTTC
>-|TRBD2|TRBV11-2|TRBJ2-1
CARSLASGGNEQFF
TGTGCCAGAAGTTTAGCTAGCGGTGGAAATGAGCAATTCTTC
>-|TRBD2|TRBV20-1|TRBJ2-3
CSARVAGGEGTHYF
TGCAGTGCTAGAGTCGCGGGAGGGGAAGGTACACACTATTTT
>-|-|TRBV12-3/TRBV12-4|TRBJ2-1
CASRIGGSNVQFF
TGTGCCAGCAGAATCGGGGGTTCTAATGTGCAGTTCTTC
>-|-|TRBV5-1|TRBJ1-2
CASSLTGRDYGYTF
TGCGCCAGCAGCTTGACAGGGAGGGACTATGGCTACACCTTC
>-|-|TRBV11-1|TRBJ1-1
CASSHRWQGGNEAFF
TGTGCCAGCAGCCATAGGTGGCAGGGAGGGAATGAAGCCTTCTTT
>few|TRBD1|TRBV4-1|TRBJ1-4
CASSHAGTGNEKLFF
TGCGCCAGCAGCCACGCCGGGACAGGGAATGAAAAACTGTTTTTT
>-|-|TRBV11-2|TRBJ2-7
CANGAGSKDEQYF
TGTGCCAACGGGGCAGGGTCCAAGGATGAGCAGTACTTC
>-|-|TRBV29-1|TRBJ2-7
CSTQDDEQYF
TGTAGCACTCAGGATGACGAGCAGTACTTC
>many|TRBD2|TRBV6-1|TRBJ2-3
CASSEIAGGTDTQYF
TGTGCCAGCAGTGAGATAGCGGGGGGCACAGATACGCAGTATTTT
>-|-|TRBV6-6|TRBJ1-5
CASSLYRDNQPHHF
TGTGCCAGCAGCCTATACAGGGACAATCAGCCCCATCATTTT
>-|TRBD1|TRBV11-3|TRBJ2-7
CASSSRTGNEREQYF
TGTGCCAGCAGTTCCCGGACAGGTAACGAAAGGGAGCAGTACTTT
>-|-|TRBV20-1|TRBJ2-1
CNAGGSLGNEQFF
TGCAATGCTGGAGGATCATTAGGGAATGAGCAGTTCTTC
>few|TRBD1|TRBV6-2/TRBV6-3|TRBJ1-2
CASSLPTWDSGYTF
TGTGCCAGCAGTCTCCCTACTTGGGACAGCGGCTACACCTTC
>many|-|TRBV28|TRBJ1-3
CASSFGPGNTIYF
TGTGCCAGCAGTTTTGGTCCTGGAAACACCATATATTTT
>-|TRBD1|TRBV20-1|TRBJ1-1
CRARVQGNSPETFF
TGCAGGGCTAGAGTACAGGGGAATAGCCCTGAAACTTTCTTT
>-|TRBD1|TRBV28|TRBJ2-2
CARSSPGQRLFF
TGTGCCCGCAGTTCACCGGGACAGCGACTGTTTTTT
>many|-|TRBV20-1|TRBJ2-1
CSARLMSNEQFF
TGCAGTGCTAGGTTAATGTCTAATGAGCAGTTCTTC
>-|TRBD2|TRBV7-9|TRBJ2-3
CASSLHTSGAYTQYF
TGTGCCAGCAGCCTGCATACTAGCGGAGCTTATACGCAGTATTTT